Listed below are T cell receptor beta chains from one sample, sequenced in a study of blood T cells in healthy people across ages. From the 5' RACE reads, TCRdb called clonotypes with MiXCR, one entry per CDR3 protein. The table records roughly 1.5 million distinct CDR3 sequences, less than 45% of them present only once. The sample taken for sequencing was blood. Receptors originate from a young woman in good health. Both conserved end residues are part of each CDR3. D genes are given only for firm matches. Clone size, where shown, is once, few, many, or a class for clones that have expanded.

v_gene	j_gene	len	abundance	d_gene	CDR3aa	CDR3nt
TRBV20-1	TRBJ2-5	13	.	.	CSALVGVTETQYF	TGCAGTGCTTTGGTAGGGGTCACAGAGACCCAGTACTTC
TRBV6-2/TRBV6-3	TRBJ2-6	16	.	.	CASSSRRFSGANVLTF	TGTGCCAGCAGTTCACGTCGGTTCTCTGGGGCCAACGTCCTGACTTTC
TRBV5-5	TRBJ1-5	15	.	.	CASSKQGSHNQPQHF	TGTGCCAGCAGCAAACAGGGATCGCACAATCAGCCCCAGCATTTT
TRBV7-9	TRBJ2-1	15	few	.	CASMLGRSSYNEQFF	TGTGCCAGCATGCTTGGGAGAAGCTCCTACAATGAGCAGTTCTTC
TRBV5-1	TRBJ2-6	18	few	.	CASSLLPGINSGANVLTF	TGCGCCAGCAGCTTGTTACCCGGGATTAACTCTGGGGCCAACGTCCTGACTTTC
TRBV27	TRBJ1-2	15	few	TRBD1	CASSLSLTGGYGYTF	TGTGCCAGCAGTTTGTCCCTCACAGGGGGGTATGGCTACACCTTC
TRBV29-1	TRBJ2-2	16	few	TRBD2	CSVAGMAGGFSGELFF	TGCAGCGTTGCCGGAATGGCGGGAGGTTTTAGCGGGGAGCTGTTTTTT
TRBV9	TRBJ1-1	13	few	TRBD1	CASSATTGNKAFF	TGTGCCAGCAGCGCAACGACAGGGAATAAAGCTTTCTTT
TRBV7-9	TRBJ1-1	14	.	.	CASSFSITNTEAFF	TGTGCCAGCAGCTTCAGTATAACAAACACTGAAGCTTTCTTT
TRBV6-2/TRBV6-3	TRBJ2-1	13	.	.	CASSPGLGLEQFF	TGTGCCAGCAGTCCCGGCCTGGGGTTGGAGCAGTTCTTC
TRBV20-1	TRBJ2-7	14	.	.	CSAISLRDPYEQYF	TGCAGTGCTATCTCCCTCAGGGACCCCTACGAGCAGTACTTC
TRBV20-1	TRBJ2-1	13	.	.	CSIPGLLSNEQFF	TGCAGTATCCCGGGACTCCTTTCCAATGAGCAGTTCTTC
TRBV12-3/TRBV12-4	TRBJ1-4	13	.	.	CARYPQGGEKLFF	TGTGCCCGGTACCCCCAAGGGGGTGAAAAACTGTTTTTT
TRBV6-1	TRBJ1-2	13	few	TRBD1	CASSKQGADGYTF	TGTGCCAGCAGTAAACAGGGGGCGGATGGCTACACCTTC
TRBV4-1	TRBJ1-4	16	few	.	CASSQGDGAIGEKLFF	TGCGCCAGCAGCCAGGGGGACGGGGCCATTGGCGAAAAACTGTTTTTT
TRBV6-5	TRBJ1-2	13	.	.	CASSYRSFYGYTF	TGTGCCAGCAGTTACCGGTCCTTCTATGGCTACACCTTC
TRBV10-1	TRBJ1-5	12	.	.	CASSESGGAQHF	TGCGCCAGCAGTGAGTCTGGGGGAGCCCAGCATTTT
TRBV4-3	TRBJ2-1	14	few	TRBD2	CASSLAGTINEQFF	TGCGCCAGCAGCCTTGCCGGGACTATCAATGAGCAGTTCTTC
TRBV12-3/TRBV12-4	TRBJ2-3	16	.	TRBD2	CASSFSGSFSTDTQYF	TGTGCCAGCAGTTTTAGCGGGAGCTTCTCAACGGATACGCAGTATTTT
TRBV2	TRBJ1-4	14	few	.	CASATDRVNEKLFF	TGTGCCAGCGCCACAGACAGAGTGAATGAAAAACTGTTTTTT
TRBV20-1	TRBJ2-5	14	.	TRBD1	CSARATGGQETQYF	TGCAGTGCTAGAGCTACAGGGGGCCAAGAGACCCAGTACTTC
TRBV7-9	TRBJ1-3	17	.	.	CASSPSQGTIAGNTIYF	TGTGCCAGCAGTCCCTCTCAGGGAACAATAGCCGGAAACACCATATATTTT
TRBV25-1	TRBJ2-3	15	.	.	CASSEFGESTDTQYF	TGTGCCAGCAGTGAATTTGGCGAAAGCACAGATACGCAGTATTTT
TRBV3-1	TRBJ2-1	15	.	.	CASSPRERRNNEQFF	TGTGCCAGCAGCCCCCGGGAGAGGAGGAACAATGAGCAGTTCTTC
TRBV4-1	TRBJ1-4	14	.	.	CASSQDFSNQKLFF	TGCGCCAGCAGCCAAGATTTCAGCAACCAAAAACTGTTTTTT
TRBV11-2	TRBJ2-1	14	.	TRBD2	CASSPSGLTLEQFF	TGTGCCAGCAGCCCCTCGGGACTAACCCTTGAGCAGTTCTTC
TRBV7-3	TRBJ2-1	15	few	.	CASSLNPPSYNEQFF	TGTGCCAGCAGCTTAAATCCCCCGTCCTACAATGAGCAGTTCTTC
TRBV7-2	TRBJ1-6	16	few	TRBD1	CASSFDRVSYNSPLHF	TGTGCCAGCAGCTTCGACAGGGTCTCCTATAATTCACCCCTCCACTTT
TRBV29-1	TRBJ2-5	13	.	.	CSVEDLWGGLQYF	TGCAGCGTTGAAGATCTTTGGGGAGGTCTTCAGTACTTC
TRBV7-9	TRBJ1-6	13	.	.	CASSLPGRSPLHF	TGTGCCAGCAGCCTCCCGGGGCGGTCACCCCTCCACTTT
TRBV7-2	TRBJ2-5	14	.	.	CASSSVNGQETQYF	TGTGCCAGCAGCTCCGTTAATGGCCAAGAGACCCAGTACTTC
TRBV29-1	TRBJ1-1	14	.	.	CSVDRQGQTTEAFF	TGCAGCGTTGATCGCCAGGGGCAGACCACTGAAGCTTTCTTT
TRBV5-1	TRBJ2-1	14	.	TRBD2	CASSSGTSLNEQFF	TGCGCCAGCAGCTCCGGGACTAGCCTTAATGAGCAGTTCTTC
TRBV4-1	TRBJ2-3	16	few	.	CASSQDRQPSTDTQYF	TGCGCCAGCAGCCAAGATCGACAGCCCAGCACAGATACGCAGTATTTT
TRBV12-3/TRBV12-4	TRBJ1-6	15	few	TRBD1	CASSLRDRGHSPLHF	TGTGCCAGCAGTTTACGGGACAGGGGGCATTCACCCCTCCACTTT
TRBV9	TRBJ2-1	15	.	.	CASSVVSGPYNEQFF	TGTGCCAGCAGCGTAGTTAGCGGCCCCTACAATGAGCAGTTCTTC
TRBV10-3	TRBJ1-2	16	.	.	CAISDPGNTANYGYTF	TGTGCCATCAGTGATCCCGGGAACACAGCTAACTATGGCTACACCTTC
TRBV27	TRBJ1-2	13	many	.	CASSPAVNYGYTF	TGTGCCAGCAGCCCGGCGGTCAACTATGGCTACACCTTC
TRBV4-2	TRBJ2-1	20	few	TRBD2	CASSQVRRTSRTRSYNEQFF	TGTGCCAGCAGCCAAGTTAGGCGGACTAGCCGGACACGTTCCTACAATGAGCAGTTCTTC
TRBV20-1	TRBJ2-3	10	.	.	CSAKGSTQYF	TGCAGTGCTAAAGGGTCTACGCAGTATTTT
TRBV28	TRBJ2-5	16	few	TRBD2	CASRGRLAGVVETQYF	TGTGCCAGCAGAGGGAGACTAGCGGGAGTAGTAGAGACCCAGTACTTC
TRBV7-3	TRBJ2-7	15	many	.	CASSPSGGGSYEQYF	TGTGCCAGCAGCCCCTCGGGCGGAGGCTCCTACGAGCAGTACTTC
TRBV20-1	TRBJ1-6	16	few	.	CSASRTPTRGTSPLHF	TGCAGTGCTAGCCGAACTCCTACAAGAGGGACTTCACCCCTCCACTTT
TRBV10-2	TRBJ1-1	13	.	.	CASRTGGAAEAFF	TGCGCCAGCAGGACCGGAGGGGCGGCTGAAGCTTTCTTT
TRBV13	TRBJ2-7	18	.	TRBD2	CASSFLPAGDMFYNEQYF	TGTGCCAGCAGCTTTCTCCCAGCGGGAGATATGTTCTACAATGAGCAGTACTTC
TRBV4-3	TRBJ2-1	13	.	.	CASSQVQSDEQFF	TGCGCCAGCAGCCAGGTTCAGTCCGATGAGCAGTTCTTC